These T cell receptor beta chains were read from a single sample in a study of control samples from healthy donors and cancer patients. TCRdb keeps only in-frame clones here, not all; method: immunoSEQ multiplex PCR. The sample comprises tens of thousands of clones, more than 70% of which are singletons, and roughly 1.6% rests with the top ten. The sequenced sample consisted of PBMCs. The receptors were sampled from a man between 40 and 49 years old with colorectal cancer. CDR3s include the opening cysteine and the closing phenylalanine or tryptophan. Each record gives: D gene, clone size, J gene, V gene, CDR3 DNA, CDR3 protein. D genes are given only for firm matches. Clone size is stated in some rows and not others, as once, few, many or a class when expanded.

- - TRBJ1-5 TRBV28 TGTGCCAGCAGACCAACACAGGGCTTGCAGCCCCAGCATTTT CASRPTQGLQPQHF
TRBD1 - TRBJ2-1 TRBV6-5 TGTGCCAGCAGTCAGGACAGGGGGCACCAGGATGAGCAGTTCTTC CASSQDRGHQDEQFF
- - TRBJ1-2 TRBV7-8 TGTGCCAGCAGCTTAGGCAGGGGCGAAGGCTACACCTTC CASSLGRGEGYTF
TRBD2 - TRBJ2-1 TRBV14 TGTGCCAGCAGCCATCGGGGGACTAGCGGGAGGGCCAGGGATGAGCAGTTCTTC CASSHRGTSGRARDEQFF
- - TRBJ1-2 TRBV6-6 TGTGCCAGCAGTTCTAACGGACGGGAAGCTAACTATGGCTACACCTTC CASSSNGREANYGYTF
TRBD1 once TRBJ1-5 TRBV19 TGTGCCAGTAGGAAGGACAGGGCTAATCAGCCCCAGCATTTT CASRKDRANQPQHF
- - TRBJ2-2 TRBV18 TGTGCCAGCTCACCCCCGAACACCGGGGAGCTGTTTTTT CASSPPNTGELFF
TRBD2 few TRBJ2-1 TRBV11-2 TGTGCCAGCAGCAGAGCGGGAAATCGGGATCATCAGTTCTTC CASSRAGNRDHQFF
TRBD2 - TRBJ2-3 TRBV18 TGTGCCAGCTCAGAACTTGCGGACTATAATTGTTGTCCCCAACTAGCGGGACCTGTGCATACGCAGTATTTT CASSELADYNCCPQLAGPVHTQYF
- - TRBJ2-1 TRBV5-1 TGCGCCAGCAGCTTGGAAGGCTCGACCTACAATGAGCAGTTCTTC CASSLEGSTYNEQFF
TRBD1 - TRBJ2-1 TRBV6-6 TGTGCCAGCAGTAATCGGCTCAGGGGGTTTGAAAATGAGCAGTTCTTC CASSNRLRGFENEQFF
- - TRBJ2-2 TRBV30 TGTGCCTGGAGTGGAACAGGGACCGGGGAGCTGTTTTTT CAWSGTGTGELFF
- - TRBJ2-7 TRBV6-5 TGTGCCAGCAGTCAGATGCGGGACAGCTTCTACGAGCAGTACTTC CASSQMRDSFYEQYF
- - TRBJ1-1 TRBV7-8 TGTGCCAGCAGCAACAGGGAACTCAACACTGAAGCTTTCTTT CASSNRELNTEAFF
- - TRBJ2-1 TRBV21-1 TGTGCCAGCAGCAAACGGCTAGCGGCCCTGCAGTTCTTC CASSKRLAALQFF
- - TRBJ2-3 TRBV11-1 TGTGCCAGCAGCCCGATGGGACGGGAGAGCACAGATACGCAGTATTTT CASSPMGRESTDTQYF
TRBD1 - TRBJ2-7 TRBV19 TGTGCCAGTAGTCGGGACAGGACCTACGAGCAGTACTTC CASSRDRTYEQYF
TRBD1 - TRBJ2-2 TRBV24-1 TGTGCCACCAGTGATTCTGGGACAGGCAACACCGGGGAGCTGTTTTTT CATSDSGTGNTGELFF
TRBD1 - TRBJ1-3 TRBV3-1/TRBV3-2 TGTGCCAGCAGCCAACCCTCCCACAGGGGGACTGGAAACACCATATATTTT CASSQPSHRGTGNTIYF
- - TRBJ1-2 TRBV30 TGTGCCTGGACTCGGATGCGGGCAGGCTATGGCTACACCTTC CAWTRMRAGYGYTF
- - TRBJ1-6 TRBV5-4 TGTGCCAGCAGCTTTATCCCACAGGACTCATTTCCCCTCCACTTT CASSFIPQDSFPLHF
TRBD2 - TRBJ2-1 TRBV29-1 TGCAGCGCCGAAGGACTAGCGGGAGCGGATGAGCAGTTCTTC CSAEGLAGADEQFF
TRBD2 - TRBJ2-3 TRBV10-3 TGTGCCATCAAATCTAGCGGGAGCACAGATACGCAGTATTTT CAIKSSGSTDTQYF
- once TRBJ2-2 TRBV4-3 TGCGCCAGCAGCCAAGACACTAATTTTCTAGGGGAATCCGGGGAGCTGTTTTTT CASSQDTNFLGESGELFF
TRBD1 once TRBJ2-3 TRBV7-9 TGTGCCAGCAGACAGGGGAGCACAGATACGCAGTATTTT CASRQGSTDTQYF
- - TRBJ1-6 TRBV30 TGTGCCTGGAGTGGGACAGTCTATAATTCACCCCTCCACTTT CAWSGTVYNSPLHF
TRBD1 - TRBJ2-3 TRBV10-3 TGTGCCATCAGTCTAAGGACAGGGGGAAGCACAGATACGCAGTATTTT CAISLRTGGSTDTQYF
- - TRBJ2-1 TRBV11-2 TGTGCCAGCAGCCACTCCCCGGGTAATGAGCAGTTCTTC CASSHSPGNEQFF
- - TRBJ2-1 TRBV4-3 TGCGCCAGCAGCCAAGATCTGTTGGGGGTTTACAATGAGCAGTTCTTC CASSQDLLGVYNEQFF
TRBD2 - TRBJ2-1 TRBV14 TGTGCCAGCAGCCAAGTTGGCACTAGCGGTTACAATGAGCAGTTCTTC CASSQVGTSGYNEQFF
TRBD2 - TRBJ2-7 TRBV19 TGTGCCAGTAGTAAAGCACTAGCGGGAATGGAGCAGTACTTC CASSKALAGMEQYF
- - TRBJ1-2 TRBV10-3 TGTGCCATCAGTGACGTGACAGCTTATGGCTACACCTTC CAISDVTAYGYTF
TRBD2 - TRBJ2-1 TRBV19 TGTGCCAGTAGTATGGATCTAGCGGGGATAAAAAAGACCTACAATGAGCAGTTCTTC CASSMDLAGIKKTYNEQFF
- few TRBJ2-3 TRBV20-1 TGCAGTGCTAGAAGGGACTTTCAGTATTTT CSARRDFQYF
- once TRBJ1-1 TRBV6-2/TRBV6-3 TGTGCCAGCAGTTTACAGGGAAGTGAAGCTTTCTTT CASSLQGSEAFF
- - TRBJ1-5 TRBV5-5 TGTGCCAGCAGCTACCTCGGACAAAAGGAGCCCCAGCATTTT CASSYLGQKEPQHF
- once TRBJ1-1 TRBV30 TGTGCCTGGAGTGTACAGAGGGGAACTGAAGCTTTCTTT CAWSVQRGTEAFF
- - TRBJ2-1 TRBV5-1 TGCGCCAGCAGCTTGGAGCCGGCCGGGGTTGGTTCCAATGAGCAGTTCTTC CASSLEPAGVGSNEQFF
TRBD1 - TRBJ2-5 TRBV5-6 TGTGCCAGCAGCTTTTTGACAGGGGTGCCCTCGGAGGCCCAGTACTTC CASSFLTGVPSEAQYF
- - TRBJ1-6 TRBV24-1 TGTGCCACCAGTGATTTTGCCAATAATTCACCCCTCCACTTT CATSDFANNSPLHF
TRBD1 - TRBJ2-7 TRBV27 TGTGCCAGCAGTTGGGGGACAGGGGGAAGATACGAGCAGTACTTC CASSWGTGGRYEQYF
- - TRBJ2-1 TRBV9 TGTGCCAGCAGCGTAGAAGGTCGTGGGGCAGGGTCTGGCAATGAGCAGTTCTTC CASSVEGRGAGSGNEQFF
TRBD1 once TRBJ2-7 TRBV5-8 TGTGCCAGCAGCTTCCCCTTAGGGACAGGTGTTGAGGAGCAGTACTTC CASSFPLGTGVEEQYF
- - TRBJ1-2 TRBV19 TGTGCTTCCAGGGTTAAGGAGTACTATGGCTACACCTTC CASRVKEYYGYTF
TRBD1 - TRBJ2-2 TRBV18 TGTGCCAGCTCTCCACAGGGGCAAGGCACCGGGGAGCTGTTTTTT CASSPQGQGTGELFF
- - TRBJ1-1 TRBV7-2 TGTGCCAGCGAAGCCGGCAGAGGGGGTCTTCTCTTTCGCGGCAGTGAAGCTTTCTTT CASEAGRGGLLFRGSEAFF
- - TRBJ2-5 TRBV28 TGTGCCAGCCAGAATTCCGAGGGACAAGAGACCCAGTACTTC CASQNSEGQETQYF
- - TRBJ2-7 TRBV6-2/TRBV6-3 TGTGCCAGCAGTTATGGTCTCTTCAACTACGAGCAGTACTTC CASSYGLFNYEQYF
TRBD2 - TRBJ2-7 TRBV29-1 TGCAGCGTAGGACGACTAGCGGGAGGCGGCTACGAGCAGTACTTC CSVGRLAGGGYEQYF
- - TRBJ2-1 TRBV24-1 TGTGCCACCAGTGATTCGGGACGGACCTACAATGAGCAGTTCTTC CATSDSGRTYNEQFF
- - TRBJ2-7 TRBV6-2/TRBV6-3 TGTGCCAGCAGTGTGGACACCGTCTACGAGCAGTACTTC CASSVDTVYEQYF
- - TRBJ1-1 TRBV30 TGTGCCTGGAGGGTATTGAACACTGAAGCTTTCTTT CAWRVLNTEAFF
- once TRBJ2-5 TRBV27 TGTGCCAGCAGTTGGGTCGGAGGGACCCAGTACTTC CASSWVGGTQYF
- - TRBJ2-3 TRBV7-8 TGTGCCAGCAGCTTATACTTGCAGGGCACAGATACGCAGTATTTT CASSLYLQGTDTQYF
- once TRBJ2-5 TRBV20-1 TGCAGTGCTAGAGAGCGAGAGACCCAGTACTTC CSARERETQYF
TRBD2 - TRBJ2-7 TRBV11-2 TGTGCCAGCAGCTTAGGTGATTGGCGGGAGCGTTCCTACGAGCAGTACTTC CASSLGDWRERSYEQYF
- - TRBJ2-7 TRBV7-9 TGTGCCAGCAGCTTTAGCACCTACGAGCAGTACTTC CASSFSTYEQYF
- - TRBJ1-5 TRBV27 TGTGCCAGCAGTAGGACAGTCCATAGCAATCAGCCCCAGCATTTT CASSRTVHSNQPQHF
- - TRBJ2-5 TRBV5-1 TGCGCCAGCAGCGTCAGGGGGAGGGAGACCCAGTACTTC CASSVRGRETQYF